These T cell receptor beta chains were read from a single sample in a study of CD8+ T cells in alopecia areata. Profiling relied on immunoSEQ multiplex PCR, and the TCRdb table lists in-frame clones only, not all of them. The sample records about 260,000 clones, 60% being singletons. This material consisted of CD4+ T cells sorted from blood, taken at week 52, from a patient treated with tofacitinib. The receptors derive from a human donor with alopecia areata. CDR3s include the opening cysteine and the closing phenylalanine or tryptophan. A D gene is named only where the DNA matches it firmly. Clone size is not always given. Where it is, it says once, few, many or a class for expanded clones.

V gene	D gene	clone size	J gene	CDR3 protein	CDR3 DNA
TRBV4-1	.	.	TRBJ2-7	CASSQGPVRSEQYF	TGCGCCAGCAGCCAAGGCCCAGTAAGGAGCGAGCAGTACTTC
TRBV29-1	.	.	TRBJ2-2	CSVGLAANTGELFF	TGCAGCGTCGGTCTGGCGGCGAACACCGGGGAGCTGTTTTTT
TRBV5-1	.	few	TRBJ2-7	CASSSGTSSSYEQYF	TGCGCCAGCAGCTCTGGGACTTCTAGCTCCTACGAGCAGTACTTC
TRBV18	TRBD2	.	TRBJ2-3	CASSPPSGASDTQYF	TGTGCCAGCTCACCACCCAGCGGGGCATCAGATACGCAGTATTTT
TRBV5-4	TRBD1	few	TRBJ2-1	CASSSYTTGADEQFF	TGTGCCAGCAGCTCCTACACGACAGGGGCTGATGAGCAGTTCTTC
TRBV27	TRBD1	.	TRBJ2-5	CASSPRTGRQETQYF	TGTGCCAGCAGTCCACGGACAGGGAGACAAGAGACCCAGTACTTC
TRBV5-1	.	.	TRBJ1-1	CASSLTDRGTEAFF	TGCGCCAGCAGCTTGACAGACCGAGGGACTGAAGCTTTCTTT
TRBV30	.	.	TRBJ1-3	CAWSGGSGNTIYF	TGTGCCTGGAGTGGCGGCAGCGGGAACACCATATATTTT
TRBV5-1	.	few	TRBJ2-5	CASSLSDTDPRETQYF	TGCGCCAGCAGCTTGTCGGATACAGACCCCCGGGAGACCCAGTACTTC
TRBV5-1	.	.	TRBJ2-3	CASSLVSEDTQYF	TGCGCCAGCAGCTTGGTTTCGGAAGATACGCAGTATTTT
TRBV18	TRBD1	few	TRBJ2-7	CASSPSRDSGQYF	TGTGCCAGCTCACCCTCAAGGGACAGTGGGCAGTACTTC
TRBV9	TRBD1	once	TRBJ1-2	CASSSLPGQGSYGYTF	TGTGCCAGCAGCTCCTTGCCGGGACAGGGGAGTTATGGCTACACCTTC
TRBV4-1	.	.	TRBJ1-4	CASSQGRYEKLFF	TGCGCCAGCAGCCAGGGCAGATACGAAAAACTGTTTTTT
TRBV29-1	TRBD1	.	TRBJ2-3	CSADSGGAVDTQYF	TGCAGCGCTGACTCAGGGGGCGCAGTGGATACGCAGTATTTT
TRBV7-9	.	.	TRBJ2-3	CASSFITDTQYF	TGTGCCAGCAGTTTCATAACAGATACGCAGTATTTT
TRBV7-9	TRBD1	.	TRBJ2-3	CASSLGQGTDTQYF	TGTGCCAGCAGCCTGGGACAGGGCACAGATACGCAGTATTTT
TRBV5-4	TRBD1	.	TRBJ2-5	CASSPGQVTGGGTQYF	TGTGCCAGCAGCCCAGGACAGGTTACGGGTGGTGGGACCCAGTACTTC
TRBV15	.	.	TRBJ2-5	CATSGGGALTKETQYF	TGTGCCACCAGCGGGGGTGGGGCCCTGACAAAAGAGACCCAGTACTTC
TRBV29-1	.	.	TRBJ2-3	CSVVVGSGWPLDTQYF	TGCAGCGTTGTCGTAGGGTCAGGCTGGCCCTTGGATACGCAGTATTTT